This T cell receptor (beta chain) was recorded in a study of siplizumab effects on memory and regulatory T cells. Findings and limits, study-wide: Memory T cells appeared less diverse than naive cells, which seemed to contribute substantially to alloresponse. Memory cells that were CD4+ and unstimulated gave rise to alloreactive sequences, which siplizumab significantly reduced. The Treg-derived share of mappable alloreactive CD4+ clones averaged 68.8% with siplizumab and 25% to 30% in controls. No naive or memory phenotype could be assigned to roughly 80-97% of proliferating clones.

Worth noting for this clone: Its antigen is unknown.

Sequencing was performed with immunoSEQ multiplex PCR; in TCRdb, only in-frame clones are kept and a portion is missing. The sample holds about 91,000 clones, over 95% seen once. The germline V gene has CDR1 MRHNA and CDR2 SNTAGT. V lost 6 bases and J lost 4; bases outside the gene matches: 9. This CDR3 is built from 15 residues. Sequenced sample: naive CD4+ T cells sorted from blood. This TCR came from a human donor in good health. The chain carries TRBV6-4 and TRBJ2-1; 7 bases are shared with TRBD2. The CDR3: CASSREGSSYNEQFF. The CDR3 DNA reads TGTGCCAGCAGCAGGGAGGGGTCAAGTTACAATGAGCAGTTCTTC.